This T cell receptor (beta chain) comes out of a study of blood T cell repertoires in COVID-19. In the study overall: Italy, Spain and the United States were the sources of the convalescent and acute COVID-19 samples. In each case, the material was cDNA or gDNA derived from T cells, B-cell-depleted T cells, or PBMCs.

The CDR3 sequence is 13 residues long. Per the germline V gene, CDR1 is MDHEN and CDR2 is SYDVKM. Between the trimmed V and J ends, which lost 8 bases and 5 bases, there was a span of 15 bases. This clone was seen a few times. The authors' processing: By means of reference gene primer amplification, nucleated cell counts were estimated. Generated by immunoSEQ multiplex PCR, the TCRdb table keeps only in-frame clones and is missing some. V, J and clone size were drawn from that table, and D and trimming were deduced from the DNA. The profile covers approximately 42,000 clones, with roughly 74% appearing a single time and approximately 61% taken by the ten largest.

Sequenced: peripheral blood. The TCR originated in an elderly man with acute or convalescent COVID-19. V gene TRBV28 combines with J gene TRBJ2-5, with a tentative D call TRBD2 (5 bases). CDR3 sequence reads: CASQRTTGETQYF. CDR3 nucleotide sequence: TGTGCCAGCCAGCGGACCACCGGGGAGACCCAGTACTTC.